Shown below are 23 T cell receptor beta chains from a single sample sequenced in a study of beta chain features in type 1 diabetes. Sequenced material consisted of expressed TCRB transcripts (all of the isolated RNA was reverse transcribed). The table came from immunoSEQ multiplex PCR; TCRdb's copy has only in-frame clones and leaves some out. The table has 130,000 to 150,000 clones, around 51% seen once; the top ten hold approximately 0.4%. The sequenced sample consisted of Tregs from blood. The receptors were sampled from a man between 18 and 29 years old in good health.

This clone was seen a few times. The CDR3 region is CASSGHPISYNEQFF. The DNA of the CDR3 is TGTGCCAGCAGCGGACACCCAATCTCCTACAATGAGCAGTTCTTC. This rearrangement joins TRBV6-5 to TRBJ2-1, with D possibly TRBD1 on 5 matching bases. This CDR3 is 15 amino acids long. Germline lookup yields CDR1 MNHEY and CDR2 SVGAGI. V lost 6 bases, J lost 0 bases, and 12 bases lay in between.

The chain has TRBV7-9 and TRBJ2-4; 10 bases fit TRBD2. Germline V gene lookup returns CDR1 SEHNR and CDR2 FQNEAQ (reference sequence). The CDR3 spans 14 residues. The ends lost 1 base at V and 9 bases at J; junction bases unmatched: 3. The CDR3, as DNA: TGTGCCAGCAGCTTAGAAGTAGCGGGAGGCATTCAGTACTTC. Protein: CASSLEVAGGIQYF.

The gene calls are TRBV19 and TRBJ2-2; D possibly corresponds to TRBD1 (6 bases). From germline, CDR1 is LNHDA and CDR2 SQIVND (reference sequence). Trimming took 1 base from V and 1 from J, leaving 7 bases between them. The CDR3 totals 15 residues. The CDR3 nucleotides read TGTGCCAGTAGTATAGGGACAGTGAACACCGGGGAGCTGTTTTTT. Its protein is CASSIGTVNTGELFF.

This clone appeared a few times. V is TRBV7-2 and J is TRBJ2-1; 7 bases map to TRBD1. J was trimmed by 0 bases and V by 5 bases; bases with no gene match: 4. This CDR3 comprises 15 residues. Germline CDR1 reads SGHTA; CDR2 reads FQGNSA. In DNA, the CDR3 is TGTGCCAGCAGCCCGGACAGGAACTCCTACAATGAGCAGTTCTTC. Translation: CASSPDRNSYNEQFF. Together with reference TRBV7-2 and TRBJ2-1, the CDR3 gives the full variable domain: GAGVSQSPSNKVTEKGKDVELRCDPISGHTALYWYRQSLGQGLEFLIYFQGNSAPDKSGLPSDRFSAERTGGSVSTLTIQRTQQEDSAVYLCASSPDRNSYNEQFFGPGTRLTVL.

This sequence joins TRBV7-2 and TRBJ2-7, with 12 positions matching TRBD2. In germline, CDR1 is SGHTA, CDR2 FQGNSA. V shed 5 bases and J 3 bases; nucleotides not matched to a gene: 14. The length of the CDR3 is 18 residues. The CDR3 nucleotides are TGTGCCAGCAGCGAACGGACTAGCGGGACTACCATCGTCTACGAGCAGTACTTC. It codes for CASSERTSGTTIVYEQYF.

This clone was seen a few times. The chain has TRBV9 and TRBJ2-3, with D perhaps matching TRBD1 (5 bases). The CDR3 has 16 residues. V lost 0 bases and J lost 3, with 14 bases in between. Looked up from germline, CDR1 is SGDLS and CDR2 is YYNGEE. The CDR3 spells CASSVDPGMVTDTQYF. Here the CDR3 DNA reads TGTGCCAGCAGCGTAGATCCAGGGATGGTTACAGATACGCAGTATTTT. Full variable domain (remainder filled in from reference TRBV9 and TRBJ2-3): DSGVTQTPKHLITATGQRVTLRCSPRSGDLSVYWYQQSLDQGLQFLIQYYNGEERAKGNILERFSAQQFPDLHSELNLSSLELGDSALYFCASSVDPGMVTDTQYFGPGTRLTVL.

This rearrangement joins TRBV7-3 to TRBJ2-2, with D uncertain. Germline loops: CDR1 SGHTA, CDR2 FQGTGA. V gave up 0 bases and J gave up 0 bases, with 8 bases separating them. The CDR3 contains 16 residues. CDR3 nucleotides: TGTGCCAGCAGCTTAACGTTTCCCTCGAACACCGGGGAGCTGTTTTTT. It codes for CASSLTFPSNTGELFF.

The chain couples TRBV7-2 to TRBJ1-6, with 8 bases fitting TRBD1. The V and J ends lost 1 base and 8 bases, in that order; junction bases with no gene match: 4. The V gene's germline CDR1 is SGHTA and CDR2 FQGNSA. The CDR3 totals 15 residues. The CDR3 spells CASSLGQGRYSPLHF. Written as DNA, the CDR3 is TGTGCCAGCAGCTTAGGACAGGGGAGGTATTCACCCCTCCACTTT.

The CDR3 loop reads CASRRLPGTEYEQYF. In nucleotides, the CDR3 is TGCGCCAGCAGGCGGCTCCCAGGGACAGAGTACGAGCAGTACTTC. The rearrangement links TRBV5-1 to TRBJ2-5; 7 nucleotides match TRBD1. The DNA end is a closer match to TRBJ2-7, so the J assignment may be wrong. The CDR3 has 15 residues. In germline, CDR1 is SGHRS, CDR2 YFSETQ.

The chain links TRBV14 to TRBJ2-2; 9 nucleotides match TRBD1. V dropped 3 bases and J dropped 6; count of bases not matched to a gene: 14. CDR1 SGHDN and CDR2 FVKESK come from the germline V gene. This CDR3 is built from 18 residues. The CDR3 here is CASSHSSPGTGPAGELFF. CDR3 DNA: TGTGCCAGCAGCCACTCCTCGCCAGGGACAGGGCCGGCCGGGGAGCTGTTTTTT.

This clone appeared a single time. This rearrangement joins TRBV18 to TRBJ1-2; 8 nucleotides match TRBD1. Germline values: CDR1 KGHSH, CDR2 LQKENI. The CDR3 spans 16 residues. The V segment lost 2 bases and the J segment 6 bases; nucleotides outside the gene matches: 11. CDR3 DNA sequence: TGTGCCAGCTCACCAGTCTTGACCGGGACAGGAGATGGCTACACCTTC. Translated: CASSPVLTGTGDGYTF.

There are a few counts of this clone. The V gene is TRBV13, the J gene TRBJ1-6; D not certain. Germline V gene sequence: CDR1 PRHDT, CDR2 FYEKMQ (reference sequence). V lost 0 bases and J 10 bases, leaving 10 bases between the germline ends. The CDR3 length is 14 residues. The DNA for the CDR3 is TGTGCCAGCAGCTTAGGCCTGGTTCGGTCACCCCTCCACTTT. Translating it yields CASSLGLVRSPLHF.

This clone has just one count. CDR3 nucleotide sequence: TGTGCCAGCAGCTTGGGTGGGGGCTTCTACGAGCAGTACTTC. Translated, it gives CASSLGGGFYEQYF. The V gene is TRBV5-6, the J gene TRBJ2-7; a possible D gene is TRBD1 (6 bases). This CDR3 is 14 amino acids long. V was clipped by 0 bases and J by 3 bases, with 10 bases between them. In germline, CDR1 is SGHDT, CDR2 YYEEEE.

The CDR3 bases are TGTGCCAGCAGGCCGGACAGATTTGCCAAAAACATTCAGTACTTC. As protein: CASRPDRFAKNIQYF. The V and J genes are TRBV6-1 and TRBJ2-4, with a tentative D call TRBD1 (6 bases). V shed 6 bases and J shed 1 base, with 13 bases lying between them. CDR1 is MNHNS and CDR2 is SASEGT in the germline V gene. The CDR3 is 15 residues long.

This clone was seen a handful of times. CDR3: CASSLSVQEAFF. The CDR3 DNA follows: TGTGCCAGCAGTTTGTCGGTACAGGAAGCTTTCTTT. This chain joins TRBV28 and TRBJ1-1; D uncertain. Germline CDR1 reads MDHEN; CDR2 reads SYDVKM. V was clipped by 3 bases and J by 8 bases, with 10 bases between them. This CDR3 has 12 amino acids.

The chain uses TRBV29-1 and TRBJ2-7, with D maybe TRBD1 (6 bases). Trimming left V 7 bases short and J 5 bases short, with 12 bases between. The CDR3 runs to 11 residues. The germline CDR1 and CDR2 sequences are SQVTM and ANQGSEA. The CDR3: CSAGQSHEQYF. CDR3 DNA: TGCAGCGCCGGACAGTCCCACGAGCAGTACTTC.

V gene TRBV6-5 combines with J gene TRBJ2-7, with 8 bases identical to TRBD2. The germline CDR1 and CDR2 sequences are MNHEY and SVGAGI. J was trimmed by 4 bases and V by 0 bases; bases with no gene match: 5. The CDR3 totals 15 residues. DNA of the CDR3: TGTGCCAGCAGTTACTCAGCGGGAGTTCTATACGAGCAGTACTTC. Translation: CASSYSAGVLYEQYF.

This chain links TRBV4-2 with TRBJ2-2; 8 nucleotides align to TRBD1. The CDR3 has 16 amino acids. The germline V gene encodes CDR1 LGHNA and CDR2 YNFKEQ. Trimming cost V 4 bases and J 0 bases; bases outside gene matches: 4. This CDR3 is CASSPHRGTNTGELFF. The CDR3 DNA sequence: TGTGCCAGCAGCCCCCACAGGGGGACGAACACCGGGGAGCTGTTTTTT.

This clone was detected a few times. The V gene is TRBV11-2, the J gene TRBJ2-6, with D uncertain. The V gene's germline CDR1 is SGHAT and CDR2 FQNNGV. The CDR3 extends over 15 amino acids. Trimming cost V 5 bases and J 0 bases, with 8 bases left between them. CDR3 protein: CASSPRTSGANVLTF. The CDR3 coding sequence is TGTGCCAGCAGCCCGAGAACCTCTGGGGCCAACGTCCTGACTTTC. Full variable domain (outside the CDR3, taken from reference TRBV11-2 and TRBJ2-6): EAGVAQSPRYKIIEKRQSVAFWCNPISGHATLYWYQQILGQGPKLLIQFQNNGVVDDSQLPKDRFSAERLKGVDSTLKIQPAKLEDSAVYLCASSPRTSGANVLTFGAGSRLTVL.

This clone came up a few times. The chain carries TRBV5-1 and TRBJ2-2, with 9 positions matching TRBD2. The CDR3 is 14 amino acids. The V segment lost 7 bases and the J segment 6 bases; nucleotides outside the gene matches: 7. CDR1 and CDR2 (germline): SGHRS, YFSETQ. CDR3 DNA: TGCGCCAGCTCGGGACTAGCCCTAGCCGGGGAGCTGTTTTTT. Translating gives CASSGLALAGELFF.

The V and J genes are TRBV11-2 and TRBJ2-7, with D possibly matching TRBD2 (5 bases). The V end lost 5 bases, the J end lost 5 bases, and 19 bases lay between the germline ends. This CDR3 has 15 amino acids. Germline CDR1 reads SGHAT; CDR2 reads FQNNGV. CDR3: CASSPRAEHRNEQYF. Here the CDR3 DNA reads TGTGCCAGCAGCCCGAGGGCTGAACATCGTAACGAGCAGTACTTC.

This clone was counted a few times. The V gene is TRBV5-4, the J gene TRBJ2-3; D is unresolved. CDR1 is SGHNT, CDR2 YYREEE, per germline (reference sequence). Trimming took off 1 base at V and 5 bases at J, with 5 bases between the two ends. This CDR3 comprises 12 residues. As DNA, the CDR3 is TGTGCCAGCAGCTTGACTGTAGATACGCAGTATTTT. It specifies CASSLTVDTQYF.

J is TRBJ1-2 and V is TRBV5-1; 7 positions agree with TRBD1. The CDR3 runs 15 residues. Germline CDR1 reads SGHRS; CDR2 reads YFSETQ. Germline trimming cut 4 bases from V and 2 bases from J; bases unmatched to any gene: 8. The CDR3, as DNA: TGCGCCAGCAGCATTAACAGGGGAAGAAACTATGGCTACACCTTC. This translates into CASSINRGRNYGYTF.